This is a list of T cell receptor beta chains from one sample in a study of shared clonotypes between healthy human individuals. Produced via immunoSEQ multiplex PCR; TCRdb's table is partial and in-frame only. The sample holds about 2.4 million clones, 90% to 95% seen once. Sequenced material: naive CD4+ T cells from PBMCs. These receptor sequences come from a man aged 18 to 29 in good health. Some clones in this sample may be carry-over from other donors' samples. Each CDR3 is given with its conserved first and last residue. A D gene is named only where the DNA matches it firmly. Not all rows give a size; the values are once, few, many and, for expanded clones, a class.

V	J	length	size	D	CDR3	DNA
TRBV12-2	TRBJ2-1	16	-	-	CASRRRTSFIYNEQFF	TGTGCAAGTCGCCGTAGGACTAGCTTTATCTACAATGAGCAGTTCTTC
TRBV7-9	TRBJ2-6	16	-	-	CAKEGGPSSGANVLTF	TGTGCGAAAGAGGGGGGCCCTAGCTCTGGGGCCAACGTCCTGACTTTC
TRBV2	TRBJ2-1	13	-	-	CASSGTPMGEQFF	TGTGCCAGCAGTGGGACTCCAATGGGTGAGCAGTTCTTC
TRBV28	TRBJ1-2	13	-	-	CASSPRTTYGYTF	TGTGCCAGCAGTCCCAGGACTACCTATGGCTACACCTTC
TRBV15	TRBJ2-3	19	-	TRBD2	CATSRDVLAGGGSTDTQYF	TGTGCCACCAGCAGAGATGTGCTAGCGGGAGGGGGGAGCACAGATACGCAGTATTTT
TRBV2	TRBJ1-1	13	-	-	CATTTEMNTEAFF	TGTGCCACGACGACGGAAATGAACACTGAAGCTTTCTTT
TRBV5-5	TRBJ2-1	13	-	-	CASSLDSTNEQFF	TGTGCCAGCAGCTTGGACAGCACCAATGAGCAGTTCTTC
TRBV10-3	TRBJ1-2	12	-	-	CAISTDWYGYTF	TGTGCCATCAGCACGGACTGGTATGGCTACACCTTC
TRBV5-6	TRBJ1-4	14	-	-	CASSLRDTNEKLFF	TGTGCCAGCAGCTTGAGGGACACTAATGAAAAACTGTTTTTT
TRBV14	TRBJ1-5	16	-	-	CASTPPGQRIDQPQHF	TGTGCCAGCACCCCCCCGGGGCAGCGGATAGATCAGCCCCAGCATTTT
TRBV6-1	TRBJ2-4	16	-	TRBD1	CASSGGTGLAKNIQYF	TGTGCCAGCAGTGGCGGGACAGGACTAGCCAAAAACATTCAGTACTTC
TRBV28	TRBJ2-7	15	-	TRBD2	CASLTGAGGSYEQYF	TGTGCCAGCCTTACCGGGGCGGGAGGGTCCTACGAGCAGTACTTC
TRBV4-2	TRBJ2-3	12	-	-	CASSQAQSTQYF	TGTGCCAGCAGCCAAGCGCAAAGTACGCAGTATTTT
TRBV29-1	TRBJ1-1	12	-	-	CSVQGIRAEAFF	TGCAGCGTGCAGGGGATCCGGGCTGAAGCTTTCTTT
TRBV7-9	TRBJ1-1	13	-	-	CASSLLPGARAFF	TGTGCCAGCAGCTTATTACCGGGGGCGAGAGCTTTCTTT
TRBV2	TRBJ2-3	15	-	-	CASSEIGAGTDTQYF	TGTGCCAGCAGTGAAATTGGGGCAGGGACAGATACGCAGTATTTT
TRBV29-1	TRBJ2-1	16	-	TRBD2	CSVSTGTSGAYNEQFF	TGCAGCGTATCGACCGGGACTAGCGGGGCCTACAATGAGCAGTTCTTC
TRBV5-6	TRBJ2-2	16	-	-	CASSPVGRGDRGELFF	TGTGCCAGCAGCCCCGTTGGCAGGGGGGACCGAGGGGAGCTGTTTTTT
TRBV10-1	TRBJ2-3	14	-	TRBD2	CASSGTSGSGTQYF	TGCGCCAGCAGCGGGACTAGCGGGAGTGGGACGCAGTATTTT
TRBV19	TRBJ2-5	13	-	-	CASRDRLRETQYF	TGTGCCAGTAGAGACAGGCTACGGGAGACCCAGTACTTC
TRBV4-3	TRBJ1-4	18	-	TRBD1	CASSLKGTGDSTNEKLFF	TGCGCCAGCAGCCTAAAAGGGACAGGGGACTCAACTAATGAAAAACTGTTTTTT
TRBV7-9	TRBJ2-7	13	-	-	CASSAGHFYEQYF	TGTGCCAGCAGCGCCGGACATTTCTACGAGCAGTACTTC
TRBV6-5	TRBJ2-1	11	-	-	CASSYGNEQFF	TGTGCCAGCAGTTACGGCAATGAGCAGTTCTTC
TRBV7-2	TRBJ1-5	16	-	-	CASSFLLGRGVQPQHF	TGTGCCAGCAGCTTTCTTCTGGGGCGGGGGGTTCAGCCCCAGCATTTT
TRBV5-1	TRBJ2-1	15	-	TRBD2	CASSLLAGSYNEQFF	TGCGCCAGCAGCTTACTAGCGGGATCTTACAATGAGCAGTTCTTC
TRBV5-1	TRBJ2-5	14	few	-	CASSLGQIQETQYF	TGCGCCAGCAGCTTGGGACAGATCCAAGAGACCCAGTACTTC
TRBV4-2	TRBJ2-7	15	-	-	CASSQDYQFSSEQYF	TGTGCCAGCAGCCAAGATTATCAGTTCTCCTCCGAGCAGTACTTC
TRBV7-2	TRBJ1-6	15	-	-	CASSILTGINSPLHF	TGTGCCAGCAGCATACTGACGGGGATTAATTCACCCCTCCACTTT
TRBV5-1	TRBJ1-1	15	-	-	CASSLGFPRYTEAFF	TGCGCCAGCAGCTTGGGATTCCCCCGATACACTGAAGCTTTCTTT
TRBV5-1	TRBJ2-5	14	once	TRBD1	CASSLQGLGETQYF	TGCGCCAGCAGCTTACAGGGGTTGGGAGAGACCCAGTACTTC
TRBV6-5	TRBJ2-3	13	-	-	CASSYPGGMTQYF	TGTGCCAGCAGTTACCCTGGGGGGATGACGCAGTATTTT
TRBV10-3	TRBJ1-1	16	-	-	CAISERAPSVGTEAFF	TGTGCCATCAGTGAGAGGGCCCCTTCGGTCGGCACTGAAGCTTTCTTT
TRBV19	TRBJ1-1	15	-	TRBD1	CASSRDRDWVAEAFF	TGTGCCAGTAGCCGGGACAGGGATTGGGTCGCTGAAGCTTTCTTT
TRBV30	TRBJ2-7	12	-	-	CAWSHGIYEQYF	TGTGCCTGGAGTCACGGGATCTACGAGCAGTACTTC
TRBV4-1	TRBJ2-3	15	-	-	CASSQAADSTDTQYF	TGCGCCAGCAGCCAAGCGGCAGACAGCACAGATACGCAGTATTTT
TRBV5-1	TRBJ2-3	17	-	TRBD2	CASGRGALAGDTDTQYF	TGCGCCAGCGGGAGAGGGGCACTAGCGGGGGATACAGATACGCAGTATTTT
TRBV19	TRBJ2-1	14	once	TRBD2	CASQTSGGYNEQFF	TGTGCCAGTCAGACTAGCGGGGGATACAATGAGCAGTTCTTC
TRBV2	TRBJ2-1	13	-	-	CASSELGYNEQFF	TGTGCCAGCAGTGAATTAGGGTATAATGAGCAGTTCTTC
TRBV5-1	TRBJ2-7	14	-	-	CASSLDRGLYEQYF	TGCGCCAGCAGCTTGGATAGGGGGTTGTACGAGCAGTACTTC
TRBV28	TRBJ1-3	14	-	-	CASIDRSSGNTIYF	TGTGCCAGCATCGACAGGAGCTCTGGAAACACCATATATTTT
TRBV28	TRBJ1-2	15	-	TRBD1	CASRYPGQGGYGYTF	TGTGCCAGCAGATACCCGGGACAGGGTGGTTATGGCTACACCTTC
TRBV4-3	TRBJ1-5	21	-	-	CASSQLTPGQSKSADNQPQHF	TGCGCCAGCAGCCAACTTACGCCTGGACAGTCTAAGTCAGCCGATAATCAGCCCCAGCATTTT
TRBV9	TRBJ2-7	15	-	TRBD2	CASSGRGSGTYEQYF	TGTGCCAGCAGCGGCCGGGGGAGCGGGACCTACGAGCAGTACTTC
TRBV11-2	TRBJ2-1	16	once	TRBD2	CASSLLSGNGYNEQFF	TGTGCCAGCAGCTTACTAAGCGGGAATGGGTACAATGAGCAGTTCTTC
TRBV5-1	TRBJ2-1	15	-	-	CASSPGDYPYNEQFF	TGCGCCAGCAGCCCCGGCGACTACCCCTACAATGAGCAGTTCTTC
TRBV11-2	TRBJ1-1	13	-	-	CASSAQGSTEAFF	TGTGCCAGCAGCGCGCAGGGGAGCACTGAAGCTTTCTTT